What follows is one T cell receptor beta chain and its context. The antigen is undetermined. The germline V gene encodes CDR1 SNHLY and CDR2 FYNNEI. With 1 base removed from V and 1 base from J, the gap between germline ends came to 4 bases. The CDR3 consists of 13 residues. Sequencing of TCR beta was performed on blood CD8+ T cells and on blood CD4+ T cells. The control participants were healthy donors, and these controls were matched with respect to both age and sex. The data were obtained in a study of CD8 T cells in Susac syndrome. General study findings and limits: The study conceded that its TCR sequencing and HLA analysis involved relatively few individuals.

Reverse transcription of roughly 0.5 to 1 ug RNA was performed with random hexamers. It was immunoSEQ multiplex PCR that amplified TCR beta CDR3 across 54 Vbeta and 13 Jbeta. MiXCR was run by TCRdb on the immunoSEQ multiplex PCR reads, yielding one entry per CDR3 protein. The sample consists of some 190,000 distinct CDR3 sequences, roughly 96% of them appearing once. The chain uses TRBV2 and TRBJ1-1; D uncertain. The sequence derives from a human donor in good health. Sequencing input: CD4+ T cells from PBMCs. The CDR3: CASSEERNTEAFF. The CDR3 DNA reads as TGTGCCAGCAGTGAAGAACGGAACACTGAAGCTTTCTTT.